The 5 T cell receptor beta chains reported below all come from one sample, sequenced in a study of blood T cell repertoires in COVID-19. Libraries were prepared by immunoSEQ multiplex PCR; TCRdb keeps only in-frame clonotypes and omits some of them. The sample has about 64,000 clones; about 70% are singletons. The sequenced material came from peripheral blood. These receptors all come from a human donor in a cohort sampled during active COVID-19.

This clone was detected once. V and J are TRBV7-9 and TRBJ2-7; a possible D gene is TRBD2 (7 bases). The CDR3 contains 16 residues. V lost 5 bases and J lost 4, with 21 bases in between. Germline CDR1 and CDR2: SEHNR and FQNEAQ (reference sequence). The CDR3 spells CASSPFPRGAGYEQYF. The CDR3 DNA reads TGTGCCAGCAGCCCATTTCCCCGGGGGGCGGGATACGAGCAGTACTTC.

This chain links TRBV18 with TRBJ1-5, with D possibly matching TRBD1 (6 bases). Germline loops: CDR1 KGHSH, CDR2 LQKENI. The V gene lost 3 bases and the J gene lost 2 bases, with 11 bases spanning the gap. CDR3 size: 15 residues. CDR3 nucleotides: TGTGCCAGCTCACCGGGGGCGGGGGGCAATCAGCCCCAGCATTTT. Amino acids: CASSPGAGGNQPQHF.

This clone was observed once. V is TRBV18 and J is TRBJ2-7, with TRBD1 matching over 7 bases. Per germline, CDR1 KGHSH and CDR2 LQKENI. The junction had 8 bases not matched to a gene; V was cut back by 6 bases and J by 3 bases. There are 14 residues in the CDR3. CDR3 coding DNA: TGTGCCAGCTCGGTGGGGGCAGGGGGCTACGAGCAGTACTTC. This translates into CASSVGAGGYEQYF.

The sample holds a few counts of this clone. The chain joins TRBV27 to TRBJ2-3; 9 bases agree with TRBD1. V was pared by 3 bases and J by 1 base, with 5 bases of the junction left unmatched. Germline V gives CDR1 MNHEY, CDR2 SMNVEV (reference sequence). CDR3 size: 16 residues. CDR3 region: CASSFNRGLGTDTQYF. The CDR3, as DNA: TGTGCCAGCAGTTTTAACAGGGGGCTCGGCACAGATACGCAGTATTTT.

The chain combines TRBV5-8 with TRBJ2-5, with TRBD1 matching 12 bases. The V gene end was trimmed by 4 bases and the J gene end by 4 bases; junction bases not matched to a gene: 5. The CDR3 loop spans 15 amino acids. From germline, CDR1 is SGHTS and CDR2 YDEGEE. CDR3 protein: CASSPGQGASETQYF. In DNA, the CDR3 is TGTGCCAGCAGCCCGGGACAGGGGGCTTCAGAGACCCAGTACTTC.